This entry concerns a single T cell receptor (beta chain). Its antigen is unknown. These data are taken from a study of cytomegalovirus exposure and HLA in healthy donors. The CDR3 length is 13 residues. Germline assignment: CDR1 SGHRS and CDR2 YFSETQ. Trimming removed 8 bases from V and 5 bases from J, with 14 bases in between. In the PCR, 60 Vbeta and 13 Jbeta primers were used. Sequenced by immunoSEQ multiplex PCR; TCRdb stores in-frame clones only, minus some. The table has 50,000 or so clones, more than 70% seen once. Overall study results and limits: No immune exposure information besides CMV serostatus was available.

Sequenced sample: PBMCs. The rearrangement uses TRBV5-1 and TRBJ2-1; TRBD1 is a possible D gene (6 bases). The TCR originated in a young woman in good health and CMV-seronegative. The CDR3 sequence: CASTGLMDNEQFF. The CDR3 coding sequence is TGCGCCAGTACAGGGTTGATGGACAATGAGCAGTTCTTC.